This T cell receptor (beta chain) emerged from a study of T cells in Graves' hyperthyroidism and ophthalmopathy. Overall study findings and caveats: In the blood, most expanded thyroid clonotypes above 0.001 appeared as well.

Using RNA transcripts as the source, TCR beta CDR3 regions were amplified. The HTBI set primed first-round TCR CDR3 RT-PCR. From the multiplex PCR reads, TCRdb called clonotypes with MiXCR, one entry per CDR3 protein. This table holds around 360,000 distinct CDR3 sequences, 12% to 15% found once. From germline, CDR1 is SGHRS and CDR2 YFSETQ. CDR3 length: 17 amino acids. J gave up 2 bases and V 3 bases, and 6 bases lay outside the gene matches. Ten or more counts support this clonotype. Its antigen is not known. The rearrangement uses TRBV5-1 and TRBJ2-3; 13 nucleotides align to TRBD2. The clonotype comes from an older woman with Graves' ophthalmopathy. Material: blood. The CDR3 region is CASSSGLAGRDTDTQYF. The CDR3 nucleotides read TGCGCCAGCAGCTCGGGACTAGCGGGGAGAGACACAGATACGCAGTATTTT.